This T cell receptor (beta chain) originates from a study of T cell repertoires in cytomegalovirus infection. Overall study: Both CMV infection and a matching HLA type were indicated by public TCR beta signatures. The study's findings and limits: Dominant in the ex vivo response were TCR beta clonotypes restricted by HLA-C and specific for CMV. Cumulative public TCR beta family frequency identified CMV carriers with the relevant HLA.

This clonotype was recorded at least ten times. No antigen is known for it. Each CDR3 protein gets one entry after TCRdb re-called the reads with MiXCR. The sample shows about 920,000 distinct CDR3 sequences, 31% of them seen only once. Trimming took off 4 bases at V and 5 bases at J, with 17 bases between the two ends. There are 15 residues in the CDR3. The germline V gene encodes CDR1 MGHRA and CDR2 YSYEKL. The J gene is TRBJ1-1, the V gene TRBV4-1, with D uncertain. The receptor's source is a human donor in good health (CMV status not recorded). Some clones in this sample may be carry-over from other donors' samples. The material sequenced was cultured CD8+ T cells from PBMCs, taken from culture after CMV antigen stimulation. DNA of the CDR3: TGCGCCAGCAGCCCCACTGCGGGATCGGGTACTGAAGCTTTCTTT. As protein: CASSPTAGSGTEAFF.